A single sample is the source of the 7 T cell receptor beta chains below, sequenced in a study of CD8 T cells in ankylosing spondylitis (dated 2017 in TCRdb). Libraries were made using 5' RACE. The sample was run on an Illumina HiSeq 2500. TCRdb took the public reads, trimmed them with fastp at Q25, ran MiXCR for clone calling and kept in-frame beta chains. Rows matching on CDR3 protein sequence are summarized as one entry with the most common DNA and genes. The sample table lists fewer than 250,000 distinct CDR3 sequences, roughly 26% of them with a count of one. In total, the top ten clones hold about 7% of the sample. The specimen sequenced was blood, either unsorted or a sorted T cell fraction (not recorded which). The receptors shown here come from a male donor with ankylosing spondylitis or in good health (not recorded which).

There are many counts of this clonotype. The rearrangement joins TRBV6-2 or TRBV6-3 to TRBJ2-1, with 10 bases identical to TRBD1. The V gene end was trimmed by 4 bases and the J gene end by 8 bases; junction bases not matched to a gene: 5. Germline V gene lookup returns CDR1 MNHEY and CDR2 SVGEGT. The CDR3 extends over 14 amino acids. CDR3 amino acids: CASSWRQGADEQFF. DNA for the CDR3: TGTGCCAGCAGTTGGAGACAGGGGGCTGATGAGCAGTTCTTC.

This clonotype came up many times. The chain is built from TRBV20-1 and TRBJ2-7; 8 positions agree with TRBD2. Unmatched junction bases numbered 6, after V lost 0 bases and J lost 2 bases. CDR1 and CDR2 from the germline V gene are DFQATT and SNEGSKA (reference sequence). The CDR3 totals 15 residues. The CDR3 sequence is CSARDSAGVPYEQYF. CDR3 DNA: TGCAGTGCTAGAGATTCAGCGGGAGTCCCCTACGAGCAGTACTTC.

This clonotype was counted only a few times. The chain recombines TRBV6-1 with TRBJ2-7, with D uncertain. Germline-derived CDR1 and CDR2 are MNHNS and SASEGT. The ends were cut back, 7 bases at V and 2 bases at J, with 12 bases in the middle. The CDR3 contains 13 residues. The CDR3 DNA reads TGTGCCAGCACCGCGGACCCGACCTACGAGCAGTACTTC. Its translation is CASTADPTYEQYF.

This clonotype was recorded at least ten times. The chain uses TRBV20-1 and TRBJ2-3; D is ambiguous. Trimming removed 8 bases at V and 1 base at J, with 10 bases between. Germline V gene sequence: CDR1 DFQATT, CDR2 SNEGSKA (reference sequence). This CDR3 is built from 12 residues. The CDR3 region is CSPKVGTDTQYF. CDR3 DNA: TGCAGTCCCAAAGTGGGCACAGATACGCAGTATTTT.

This clonotype has at least ten counts. This chain joins TRBV5-1 and TRBJ2-3; 8 nucleotides align to TRBD2. V gave up 2 bases and J gave up 3 bases; unmatched junction bases: 8. Germline CDR1 is SGHRS and CDR2 is YFSETQ. CDR3 length: 16 residues. The chain's CDR3 is CASSFTGGPKTDTQYF. DNA of the CDR3: TGCGCCAGCAGCTTCACGGGAGGGCCGAAGACAGATACGCAGTATTTT. Full variable domain (missing parts from reference TRBV5-1 and TRBJ2-3): KAGVTQTPRYLIKTRGQQVTLSCSPISGHRSVSWYQQTPGQGLQFLFEYFSETQRNKGNFPGRFSGRQFSNSRSEMNVSTLELGDSALYLCASSFTGGPKTDTQYFGPGTRLTVL.

This clonotype was found many times. The chain is built from TRBV6-5 and TRBJ1-2; unclear D gene. The CDR3 contains 13 residues. V was shortened by 2 bases and J by 2 bases, with 6 bases between the two germline ends. Germline lookup yields CDR1 MNHEY and CDR2 SVGAGI. The CDR3 bases are TGTGCCAGCAGTTACCGACCAAACTATGGCTACACCTTC. Residues: CASSYRPNYGYTF.

The chain uses TRBV4-2 and TRBJ2-1; 10 bases agree with TRBD2. The CDR3 runs to 16 residues. V was pared by 0 bases and J by 7 bases, with 6 bases of the junction left unmatched. The germline CDR1 and CDR2 sequences are LGHNA and YNFKEQ. The CDR3 reads CASSQDAVAGGNEQFF. DNA of the CDR3: TGTGCCAGCAGCCAAGATGCGGTAGCGGGAGGTAATGAGCAGTTCTTC.